The 16 T cell receptor beta chains below come from one sample, sequenced in a study of type 1 regulatory T cells. Their specific antigens are unknown. Using its own MiXCR run on the reads, TCRdb lists one record per CDR3 protein. The data show 11,000 to 15,000 distinct CDR3 sequences, roughly 15% seen once. The material sequenced was cultured T cells, either the whole culture or a sorted T cell fraction (not recorded which). The receptors here all came from a human donor in good health.

This clonotype occurred many times. The CDR3 sequence: CASKQGALGANVLTF. DNA for the CDR3: TGTGCCAGTAAACAGGGGGCGCTTGGGGCCAACGTCCTGACTTTC. The gene calls are TRBV18 and TRBJ2-6, with TRBD1 matching over 9 bases. The J segment lost 3 bases and the V segment lost 9 bases, leaving 6 bases of the junction unmatched. Germline assignment: CDR1 KGHSH and CDR2 LQKENI. The CDR3 runs 15 residues.

This clonotype was seen many times. The chain uses TRBV18 and TRBJ1-1, with D possibly matching TRBD1 (5 bases). Germline values: CDR1 KGHSH, CDR2 LQKENI. The CDR3 extends over 13 amino acids. The germline V and J ends were trimmed by 2 bases and 3 bases, with 7 bases remaining between them. CDR3 region: CASSPAGYTEAFF. Here the CDR3 DNA reads TGTGCCAGCTCACCAGCAGGGTACACTGAAGCTTTCTTT.

This clonotype was seen repeatedly, ten times or more. This chain uses TRBV5-1 with TRBJ2-2; TRBD1 is a possible D gene (5 bases). Germline CDR1 and CDR2: SGHRS and YFSETQ. V lost 6 bases to trimming and J lost 6 bases, with 12 bases between them. The CDR3 spans 13 residues. The CDR3 sequence: CASTRESPGELFF. Here the CDR3 DNA reads TGCGCCAGCACCAGGGAAAGTCCCGGGGAGCTGTTTTTT.

This clonotype was counted a few times. The genes are TRBV19 and TRBJ2-6; no clear D. CDR3 length: 14 amino acids. Germline values: CDR1 LNHDA, CDR2 SQIVND (reference sequence). The V gene lost 2 bases and the J gene lost 4 bases, with 6 bases spanning the gap. The CDR3 sequence: CASSIRAGANVLTF. CDR3 in DNA: TGTGCCAGTAGTATACGGGCCGGGGCCAACGTCCTGACTTTC.

In its sample, this clonotype was seen many times. V usage is TRBV5-1 and J usage is TRBJ1-1, with 8 bases that match TRBD1. Germline V gene data show CDR1 as SGHRS and CDR2 as YFSETQ. Trimming removed 1 base from V and 3 bases from J; junction bases left unmatched: 5. The CDR3 totals 15 residues. The CDR3 nucleotides read TGCGCCAGCAGCTTGCTCCAGGGGGCGGACACTGAAGCTTTCTTT. It encodes CASSLLQGADTEAFF.

This clonotype was seen a few times. V and J are TRBV5-1 and TRBJ2-3; tentatively, D is TRBD1 (6 bases). Germline V CDR1 and CDR2: SGHRS, YFSETQ. The CDR3 covers 14 residues. Deletions cut 4 bases from V and 0 bases from J, with 9 bases between. CDR3 protein: CASSAGQSTDTQYF. CDR3 nucleotide sequence: TGCGCCAGCAGCGCCGGACAGAGCACAGATACGCAGTATTTT.

This clonotype was seen many times. The V and J genes are TRBV6-2 or TRBV6-3 and TRBJ2-1; D unresolved. The ends were cut back, 5 bases at V and 5 bases at J, with 4 bases in the middle. The CDR3 contains 11 residues. In germline, CDR1 is MNHEY, CDR2 SVGEGT. CDR3 DNA sequence: TGTGCCAGCAGTACCAACAATGAGCAGTTCTTC. Protein product: CASSTNNEQFF.

This clonotype has only a few counts. The chain employs TRBV18 and TRBJ1-5, with a possible D match to TRBD1 (6 bases). The germline CDR1 and CDR2 sequences are KGHSH and LQKENI. V was cut by 2 bases and J by 4 bases, with 12 bases left in between. The CDR3 length is 15 residues. The CDR3 DNA is TGTGCCAGCTCACCAGCAGGGGATGGAAATCAGCCCCAGCATTTT. It yields the protein CASSPAGDGNQPQHF.

The genes are TRBV6-5 and TRBJ2-7; 11 nucleotides agree with TRBD2. This CDR3 comprises 15 residues. V gave up 4 bases and J gave up 1 base; unmatched junction bases: 3. CDR1 and CDR2 (germline): MNHEY, SVGAGI. DNA for the CDR3: TGTGCCAGCAGTTTAGGACTAGCGGGTTCCTACGAGCAGTACTTC. Amino acid sequence: CASSLGLAGSYEQYF.

Ten or more counts support this clonotype. V gene TRBV10-3 combines with J gene TRBJ1-4; 9 bases fit TRBD1. Germline CDR1 and CDR2: ENHRY and SYGVKD. V shed 0 bases, J shed 7 bases, and the junction held 3 bases outside the gene matches. CDR3 size: 15 residues. For the CDR3, the DNA is TGTGCCATCAGTGAGTCCGGGACAGGGAGTGAAAAACTGTTTTTT. Translation gives CAISESGTGSEKLFF.

This clonotype was seen repeatedly, ten times or more. This chain connects TRBV5-6 to TRBJ1-5; D perhaps matches TRBD1 (5 bases). Deletions cut 4 bases from V and 7 bases from J, with 9 bases between. Germline lookup yields CDR1 SGHDT and CDR2 YYEEEE. The CDR3 length is 12 residues. The CDR3 here is CASSIRGQPQHF. The CDR3 bases are TGTGCCAGCAGCATCCGGGGCCAGCCCCAGCATTTT. Filled out from reference TRBV5-6 and TRBJ1-5, the complete variable domain reads DAGVTQSPTHLIKTRGQQVTLRCSPKSGHDTVSWYQQALGQGPQFIFQYYEEEERQRGNFPDRFSGHQFPNYSSELNVNALLLGDSALYLCASSIRGQPQHFGDGTRLSIL.

The chain has TRBV20-1 and TRBJ1-2, with D tentatively TRBD1 (6 bases). Trimming took 0 bases from V and 3 from J, leaving 20 bases between them. This CDR3 has 17 amino acids. The germline CDR1 and CDR2 sequences are DFQATT and SNEGSKA (reference sequence). In DNA, the CDR3 is TGCAGTGCTAGAGATCCTTTAATATACAGGGTGGACTATGGCTACACCTTC. Protein sequence: CSARDPLIYRVDYGYTF.

This clonotype was observed at least ten times. CDR3 sequence reads: CASSLVAGDSHEQFF. In nucleotides, the CDR3 is TGTGCCAGCAGCTTAGTAGCGGGAGATTCCCATGAGCAGTTCTTC. The J gene is TRBJ2-1, the V gene TRBV7-2, with 9 bases lining up with TRBD2. Per germline, CDR1 SGHTA and CDR2 FQGNSA. The CDR3 is made up of 15 amino acids. J gave up 8 bases and V 1 base, and 6 bases lay outside the gene matches.

This clonotype has at least ten counts. The chain links TRBV7-8 to TRBJ1-5; possibly TRBD1 for D (6 bases). Trimming shortened V by 5 bases and J by 7 bases, and 18 bases separated the two germline ends. Germline loops: CDR1 SGHVS, CDR2 FQNEAQ. The CDR3 has 15 amino acids. The CDR3 here is CASSPDGGAGQPQHF. CDR3 nucleotide sequence: TGTGCCAGCAGCCCCGATGGGGGGGCGGGACAGCCCCAGCATTTT.

This clonotype was seen ten or more times. The chain employs TRBV20-1 and TRBJ1-2; 9 bases match TRBD1. Germline V lookup: CDR1 DFQATT, CDR2 SNEGSKA (reference sequence). The CDR3 is 13 amino acids. The trim removed 6 bases at V and 4 bases at J, leaving 6 bases unmatched. The CDR3 sequence is CSAHGQGSYGYTF. For the CDR3, the DNA is TGCAGTGCCCACGGACAGGGGAGCTATGGCTACACCTTC.

This clonotype was found many times. The chain carries TRBV5-1 and TRBJ2-1, with 8 bases that match TRBD2. Germline V gene data show CDR1 as SGHRS and CDR2 as YFSETQ. The CDR3 totals 20 residues. The V and J ends lost 3 bases and 4 bases, in that order; junction bases with no gene match: 21. In DNA, the CDR3 is TGCGCCAGCAGCTCGCTACTAGCGGAGGGCCCCTCCGGAAGTTACAATGAGCAGTTCTTC. It specifies CASSSLLAEGPSGSYNEQFF.